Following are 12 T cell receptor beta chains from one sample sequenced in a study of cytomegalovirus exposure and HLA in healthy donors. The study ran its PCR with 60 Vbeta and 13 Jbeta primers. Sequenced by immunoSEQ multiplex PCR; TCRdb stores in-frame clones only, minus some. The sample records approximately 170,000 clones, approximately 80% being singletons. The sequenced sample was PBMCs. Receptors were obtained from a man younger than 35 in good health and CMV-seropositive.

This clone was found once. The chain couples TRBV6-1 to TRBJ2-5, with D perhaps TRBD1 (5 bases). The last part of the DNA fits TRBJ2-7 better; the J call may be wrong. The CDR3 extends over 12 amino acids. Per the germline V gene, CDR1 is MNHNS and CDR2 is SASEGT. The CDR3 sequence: CASISGWNEQYF. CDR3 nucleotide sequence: TGTGCCAGCATTTCAGGGTGGAACGAGCAGTACTTC.

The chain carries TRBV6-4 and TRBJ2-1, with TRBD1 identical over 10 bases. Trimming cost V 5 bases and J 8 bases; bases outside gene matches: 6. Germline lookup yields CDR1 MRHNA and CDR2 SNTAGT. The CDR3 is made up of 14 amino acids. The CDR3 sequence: CASSNWTGGHEQFF. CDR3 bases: TGTGCCAGCAGTAACTGGACAGGGGGACATGAGCAGTTCTTC.

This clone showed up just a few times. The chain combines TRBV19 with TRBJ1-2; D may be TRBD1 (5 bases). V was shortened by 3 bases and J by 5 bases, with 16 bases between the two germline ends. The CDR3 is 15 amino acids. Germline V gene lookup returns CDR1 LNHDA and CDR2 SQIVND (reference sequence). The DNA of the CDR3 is TGTGCCAGTAGTATCGGGGCGGGGCAGTCTTATGGCTACACCTTC. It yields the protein CASSIGAGQSYGYTF.

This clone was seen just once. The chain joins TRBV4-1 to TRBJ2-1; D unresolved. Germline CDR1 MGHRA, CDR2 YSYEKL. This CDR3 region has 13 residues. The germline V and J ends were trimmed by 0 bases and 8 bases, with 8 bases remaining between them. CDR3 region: CASSQDTIDEQFF. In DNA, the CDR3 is TGCGCCAGCAGCCAAGACACTATAGATGAGCAGTTCTTC.

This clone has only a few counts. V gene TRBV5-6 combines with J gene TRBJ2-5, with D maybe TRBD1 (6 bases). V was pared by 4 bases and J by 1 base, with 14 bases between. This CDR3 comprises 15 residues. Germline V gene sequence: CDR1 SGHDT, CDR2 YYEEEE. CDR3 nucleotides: TGTGCCAGCAGCAAAATAGTGGGGGCCCAAGAGACCCAGTACTTC. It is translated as CASSKIVGAQETQYF.

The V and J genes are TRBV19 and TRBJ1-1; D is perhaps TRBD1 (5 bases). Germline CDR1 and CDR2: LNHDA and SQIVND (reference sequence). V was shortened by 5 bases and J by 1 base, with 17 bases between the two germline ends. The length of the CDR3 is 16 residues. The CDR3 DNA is TGTGCCAGTAGTGTTTCCCAGGGTTGGGGGAACACTGAAGCTTTCTTT. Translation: CASSVSQGWGNTEAFF.

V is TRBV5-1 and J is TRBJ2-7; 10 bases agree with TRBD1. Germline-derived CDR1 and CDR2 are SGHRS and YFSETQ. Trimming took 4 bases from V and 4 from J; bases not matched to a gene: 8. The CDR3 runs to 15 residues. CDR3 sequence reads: CASSLGPGQGYEQYF. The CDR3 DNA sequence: TGCGCCAGCAGCCTCGGTCCGGGACAGGGGTACGAGCAGTACTTC.

In nucleotides, the CDR3 is TGTGCCATCAGCCGACAGTCTCCCCATGGCTACACCTTC. Amino acid sequence: CAISRQSPHGYTF. The genes are TRBV10-3 and TRBJ1-2; D may be TRBD1 (5 bases). The CDR3 spans 13 residues. The V gene lost 6 bases and the J gene lost 6 bases, with 14 bases spanning the gap. Germline CDR1 is ENHRY and CDR2 is SYGVKD.

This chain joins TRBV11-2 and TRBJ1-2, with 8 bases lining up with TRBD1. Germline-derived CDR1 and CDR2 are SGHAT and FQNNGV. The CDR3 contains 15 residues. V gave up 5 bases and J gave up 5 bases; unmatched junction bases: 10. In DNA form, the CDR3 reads TGTGCCAGCAGCCTAGGGACAGGCAGTGGATATGGCTACACCTTC. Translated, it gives CASSLGTGSGYGYTF.

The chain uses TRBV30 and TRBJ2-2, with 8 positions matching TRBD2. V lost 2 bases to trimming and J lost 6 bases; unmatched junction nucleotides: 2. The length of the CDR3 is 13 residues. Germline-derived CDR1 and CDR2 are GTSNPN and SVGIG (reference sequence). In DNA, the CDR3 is TGTGCCTGGAGTCCGGGGGGGCCCGGGGAGCTGTTTTTT. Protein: CAWSPGGPGELFF.

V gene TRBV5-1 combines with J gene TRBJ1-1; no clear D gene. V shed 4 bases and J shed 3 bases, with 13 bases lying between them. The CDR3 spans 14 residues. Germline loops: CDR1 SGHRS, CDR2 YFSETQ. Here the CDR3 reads CASSLRELDTEAFF. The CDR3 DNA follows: TGCGCCAGCAGCCTACGAGAACTCGACACTGAAGCTTTCTTT.

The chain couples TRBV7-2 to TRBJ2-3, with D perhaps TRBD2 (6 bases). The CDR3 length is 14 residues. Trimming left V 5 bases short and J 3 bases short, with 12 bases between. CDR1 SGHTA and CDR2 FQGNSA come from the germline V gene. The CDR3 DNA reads TGTGCCAGCAGCCCCCGTGGGAGGACAGATACGCAGTATTTT. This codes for CASSPRGRTDTQYF.